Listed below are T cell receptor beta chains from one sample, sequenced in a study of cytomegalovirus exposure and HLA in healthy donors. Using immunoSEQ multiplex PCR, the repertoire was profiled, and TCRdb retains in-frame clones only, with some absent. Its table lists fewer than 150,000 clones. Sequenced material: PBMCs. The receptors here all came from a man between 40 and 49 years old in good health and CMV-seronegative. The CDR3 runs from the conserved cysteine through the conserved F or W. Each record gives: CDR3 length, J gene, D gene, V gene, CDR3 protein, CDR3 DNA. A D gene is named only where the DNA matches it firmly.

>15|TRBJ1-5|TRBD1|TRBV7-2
CASTLDRGGNQPQHF
TGTGCCAGCACCCTGGACAGGGGAGGCAATCAACCCCAGCATTTT
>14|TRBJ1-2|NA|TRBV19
CASTTYYREDGYTF
TGTGCCAGTACCACCTACTACAGGGAAGATGGCTACACCTTC
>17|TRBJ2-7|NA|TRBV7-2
CASSSLRGGTKTYEQYF
TGTGCCAGCAGCTCCCTCCGGGGCGGGACGAAAACCTACGAGCAGTACTTC
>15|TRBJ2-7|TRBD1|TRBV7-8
CASSSGQGESYEQYF
TGTGCCAGCAGTTCAGGACAGGGAGAATCCTACGAGCAGTACTTC
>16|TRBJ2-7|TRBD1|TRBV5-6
CASSLGVGQGEFEQYF
TGTGCCAGCAGCTTGGGGGTGGGTCAGGGGGAGTTCGAGCAGTACTTC
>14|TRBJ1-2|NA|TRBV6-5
CASSYRQDTNGYTF
TGTGCCAGCAGTTACAGGCAGGACACAAATGGCTACACCTTC
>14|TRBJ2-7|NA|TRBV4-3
CASSQDRTAYEQYF
TGCGCCAGCAGCCAAGATCGCACAGCCTACGAGCAGTACTTC
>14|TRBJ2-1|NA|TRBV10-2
CASSESTLGNEQFF
TGCGCCAGCAGTGAGTCGACTCTGGGTAATGAGCAGTTCTTC
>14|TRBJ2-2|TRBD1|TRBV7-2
CASRGQGATGELFF
TGTGCCAGCAGAGGTCAGGGGGCGACCGGGGAGCTGTTTTTT
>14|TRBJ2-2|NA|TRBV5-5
CASSLRAGTGELFF
TGTGCCAGCAGCTTACGGGCGGGCACCGGGGAGCTGTTTTTT
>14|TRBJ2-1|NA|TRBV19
CASKGRRGDNEQFF
TGTGCCAGTAAGGGGCGGCGAGGCGACAATGAGCAGTTCTTC
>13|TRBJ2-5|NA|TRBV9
CASSVVPQETQYF
TGTGCCAGCAGCGTCGTCCCCCAAGAGACCCAGTACTTC
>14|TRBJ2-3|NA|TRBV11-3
CASKEGALGDTQYF
TGTGCCAGCAAGGAGGGGGCATTGGGAGATACGCAGTATTTT
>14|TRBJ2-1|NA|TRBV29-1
CSVERRLAPDEQFF
TGCAGCGTTGAAAGGAGACTGGCCCCAGATGAGCAGTTCTTC
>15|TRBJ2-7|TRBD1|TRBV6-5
CASSYTTGGSYEQYF
TGTGCCAGCAGTTACACCACAGGGGGCTCCTACGAGCAGTACTTC
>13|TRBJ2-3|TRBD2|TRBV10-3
CAIDGGAGDTQYF
TGTGCCATCGACGGGGGGGCCGGAGATACGCAGTATTTT
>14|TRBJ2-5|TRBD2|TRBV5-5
CASSFGGAYETQYF
TGTGCCAGCAGCTTCGGGGGGGCGTATGAGACCCAGTACTTC
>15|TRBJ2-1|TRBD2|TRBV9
CASSVGSGAYNEQFF
TGTGCCAGCAGCGTAGGTAGCGGGGCCTACAATGAGCAGTTCTTC
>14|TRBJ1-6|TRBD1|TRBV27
CATSQGDLNSPLHF
TGTGCCACCTCACAGGGGGATTTAAATTCACCCCTCCACTTT
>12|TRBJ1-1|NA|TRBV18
CASSLHGTEAFF
TGTGCCAGCTCATTACACGGGACTGAAGCTTTCTTT
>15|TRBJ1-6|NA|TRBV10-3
CAISEGRSYNSPLHF
TGTGCCATCAGCGAGGGTAGGAGTTATAATTCACCCCTCCACTTT
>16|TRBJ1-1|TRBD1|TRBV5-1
CASSSISGGRNTEAFF
TGCGCCAGCAGCTCGATCTCAGGGGGCAGGAACACTGAAGCTTTCTTT
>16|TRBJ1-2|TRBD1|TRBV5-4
CASSSDRDEVNYGYTF
TGTGCCAGCAGCTCGGACAGGGATGAAGTTAACTATGGCTACACCTTC
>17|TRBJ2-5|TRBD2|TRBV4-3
CASSQEPGGLLQETQYF
TGCGCCAGCAGCCAAGAACCCGGGGGGTTACTCCAAGAGACCCAGTACTTC
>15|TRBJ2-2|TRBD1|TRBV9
CASSRGQVNTGELFF
TGTGCCAGCAGCCGAGGACAGGTGAACACCGGGGAGCTGTTTTTT
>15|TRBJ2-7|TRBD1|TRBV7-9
CASSFGGQGVIEQYF
TGTGCCAGCAGCTTTGGGGGACAGGGGGTTATCGAGCAGTACTTC
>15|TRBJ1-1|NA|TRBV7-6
CASSLEGQGGTEAFF
TGTGCCAGCAGCTTAGAAGGCCAGGGTGGAACTGAAGCTTTCTTT
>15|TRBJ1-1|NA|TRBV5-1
CASSLAGVYSTEAFF
TGCGCCAGCAGCTTGGCAGGCGTTTATAGCACTGAAGCTTTCTTT
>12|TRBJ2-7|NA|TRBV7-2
CASSLALEVRYF
TGTGCCAGCAGCTTAGCGCTGGAGGTTAGGTACTTC
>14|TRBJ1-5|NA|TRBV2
CASSEALSDQPQHF
TGTGCCAGCAGTGAAGCGCTATCGGATCAGCCCCAGCATTTT
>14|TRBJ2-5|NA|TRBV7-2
CASSLTGIQETQYF
TGTGCCAGCAGCTTGACAGGAATCCAAGAGACCCAGTACTTC
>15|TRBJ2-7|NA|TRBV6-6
CASSKPLDRPDEQYF
TGTGCCAGCAGTAAACCACTCGACAGGCCAGACGAGCAGTACTTC
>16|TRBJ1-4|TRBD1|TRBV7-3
CASSPGGKSGDEKLFF
TGTGCCAGCAGCCCAGGGGGCAAGAGCGGCGATGAAAAACTGTTTTTT
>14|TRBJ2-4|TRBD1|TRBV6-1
CASSDPGQGNIQYF
TGTGCCAGCAGTGACCCGGGACAGGGAAACATTCAGTACTTC
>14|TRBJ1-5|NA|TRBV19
CASSTPGNNQPQHF
TGTGCCAGTAGTACTCCCGGGAACAATCAGCCCCAGCATTTT
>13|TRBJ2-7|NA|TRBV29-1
CSVSDRSSYEQYF
TGCAGCGTTTCAGACAGGTCATCCTACGAGCAGTACTTC
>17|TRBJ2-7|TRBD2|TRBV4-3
CASSHAQGLAGGAEQYF
TGCGCCAGCAGCCACGCACAGGGACTAGCGGGGGGAGCCGAGCAGTACTTC
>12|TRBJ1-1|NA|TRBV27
CASSLSAGSAFF
TGTGCCAGCAGTTTATCCGCGGGGTCGGCTTTCTTT
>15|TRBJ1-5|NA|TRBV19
CATHREVLSNQPQHF
TGTGCCACCCACCGGGAGGTGCTTAGCAATCAGCCCCAGCATTTT
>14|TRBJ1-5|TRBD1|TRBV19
CASSPGQLNQPQHF
TGTGCCAGTAGTCCGGGACAGCTAAATCAGCCCCAGCATTTT
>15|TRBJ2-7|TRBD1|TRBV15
CATSREVRGSYEQYF
TGTGCCACCAGCAGAGAAGTCAGGGGGTCCTACGAGCAGTACTTC
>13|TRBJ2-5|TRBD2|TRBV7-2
CASRLAGEETQYF
TGTGCCAGCAGGCTGGCGGGGGAAGAGACCCAGTACTTC
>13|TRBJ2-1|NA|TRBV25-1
CASSVDREAEQFF
TGTGCCAGCAGTGTCGACAGGGAGGCTGAGCAGTTCTTC
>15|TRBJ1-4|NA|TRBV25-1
CASSALQGTQEKLFF
TGTGCCAGCAGTGCCCTGCAGGGCACGCAGGAAAAACTGTTTTTT
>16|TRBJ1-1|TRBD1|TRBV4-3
CASSQGYRGLFSEAFF
TGCGCCAGCAGCCAAGGCTACAGGGGACTGTTTTCTGAAGCTTTCTTT
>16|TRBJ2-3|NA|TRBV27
CASSLGRAASTDTQYF
TGTGCCAGCAGTTTAGGGCGGGCGGCTAGCACAGATACGCAGTATTTT